One and the same sample provided the 27 T cell receptor beta chains below, sequenced in a study of blood T cell repertoires in COVID-19 (dated by TCRdb to 2020 to 2022). Library preparation was by the immunoSEQ multiplex PCR assay. The clones in this table, taken by TCRdb from immuneACCESS, are in-frame only. Not every clone is retained; where verified, under half of the shortfall comes from an unresolved V gene, and the cause of the rest is unknown. The sample table records about 73,000 clones; roughly 80% of these occur just once. Approximately 2.5% of the sample goes to the ten largest clones. Sequencing was performed on peripheral blood. Receptors were obtained from a man aged 70 or older with COVID-19, enrolled during active disease.

The V gene is TRBV2, the J gene TRBJ2-2, with 7 bases identical to TRBD2. The germline V gene encodes CDR1 SNHLY and CDR2 FYNNEI. Unmatched junction bases numbered 8, after V lost 7 bases and J lost 6 bases. The CDR3 is made up of 14 amino acids. The CDR3 loop reads CASNPSRGAGELFF. The CDR3, as DNA: TGTGCCAGCAATCCCTCACGGGGGGCCGGGGAGCTGTTTTTT.

V and J are TRBV19 and TRBJ2-7; 8 positions match TRBD2. There are 14 residues in the CDR3. The trim removed 5 bases at V and 1 base at J, leaving 4 bases unmatched. Looked up from germline, CDR1 is LNHDA and CDR2 is SQIVND (reference sequence). The CDR3 loop is CASSASSGSYEQYF. DNA for the CDR3: TGTGCCAGTAGTGCCTCTAGCGGGTCCTACGAGCAGTACTTC.

The chain couples TRBV18 to TRBJ2-4; TRBD1 is a possible D gene (6 bases). The V gene's germline CDR1 is KGHSH and CDR2 LQKENI. The CDR3 loop spans 15 amino acids. Trimming removed 5 bases from V and 5 bases from J, with 16 bases in between. The chain's CDR3 is CASSTTGTLENIQYF. The CDR3 nucleotides are TGTGCCAGCTCAACCACCGGGACACTAGAAAACATTCAGTACTTC.

The chain links TRBV21-1 to TRBJ1-5; TRBD1 is the table's D call, not checked against the DNA. TRBV21-1 is a known pseudogene. This CDR3 comprises 17 residues. The CDR3: CASSLTPDRENNQPQHF. CDR3 DNA: TGTGCCAGCAGCTTAACACCGGACAGGGAAAACAATCAGCCCCAGCATTTT.

This chain joins TRBV9 and TRBJ1-5; D is ambiguous. There are 14 residues in the CDR3. The germline V gene encodes CDR1 SGDLS and CDR2 YYNGEE. V dropped 1 base and J dropped 5 bases, with 10 bases sitting between them. For the CDR3, the DNA is TGTGCCAGCAGCGTAAGTGACAACTATCAGCCCCAGCATTTT. Translated, it gives CASSVSDNYQPQHF. Filled out from reference TRBV9 and TRBJ1-5, the complete variable domain reads DSGVTQTPKHLITATGQRVTLRCSPRSGDLSVYWYQQSLDQGLQFLIQYYNGEERAKGNILERFSAQQFPDLHSELNLSSLELGDSALYFCASSVSDNYQPQHFGDGTRLSIL.

The chain couples TRBV28 to TRBJ2-7; 8 nucleotides agree with TRBD2. CDR1 MDHEN and CDR2 SYDVKM come from the germline V gene. The CDR3 has 17 amino acids. Germline trimming cut 1 base from V and 5 bases from J; bases unmatched to any gene: 13. The CDR3 bases are TGTGCCAGCAGTTTATACCCCTCCCTGCGGGAGGCAGACGAGCAGTACTTC. Translation gives CASSLYPSLREADEQYF.

The chain uses TRBV9 and TRBJ2-3, with D possibly being TRBD2 (6 bases). The V end was cut by 0 bases, the J end by 3 bases, with 11 bases between. The length of the CDR3 is 15 residues. Germline CDR1 and CDR2: SGDLS and YYNGEE. This CDR3 reads CASSVDLRGTDTQYF. CDR3 nucleotides: TGTGCCAGCAGCGTAGACCTCCGGGGGACAGATACGCAGTATTTT.

The V gene is TRBV15, the J gene TRBJ1-5; D unclear. V gave up 0 bases and J gave up 4 bases, with 7 bases separating them. The CDR3 totals 14 residues. Per germline, CDR1 LNHNV and CDR2 YYDKDF (reference sequence). Here the CDR3 reads CATSRDIANQPQHF. CDR3 coding DNA: TGTGCCACCAGCAGAGACATAGCAAATCAGCCCCAGCATTTT.

The chain carries TRBV18 and TRBJ1-1; D possibly corresponds to TRBD1 (6 bases). The germline CDR1 and CDR2 sequences are KGHSH and LQKENI. This CDR3 has 15 residues. V lost 3 bases and J 6 bases, leaving 17 bases between the germline ends. CDR3 sequence (DNA): TGTGCCAGCTCACCCACGAGGACAGTTCGGTCTGAAGCTTTCTTT. This sequence encodes CASSPTRTVRSEAFF.

The V gene is TRBV7-9, the J gene TRBJ2-5; weak D call: TRBD2 (6 bases). The CDR3 is 14 amino acids. The germline V gene encodes CDR1 SEHNR and CDR2 FQNEAQ (reference sequence). With 3 bases removed from V and 2 bases from J, the gap between germline ends came to 10 bases. In DNA, the CDR3 is TGTGCCAGCAGCTTCCCCCGGGGGCAAGAGACCCAGTACTTC. Protein product: CASSFPRGQETQYF.

This rearrangement joins TRBV24-1 to TRBJ1-1; TRBD1 matches 7 bases. Looked up from germline, CDR1 is KGHDR and CDR2 is SFDVKD. CDR3 length: 17 amino acids. V shed 7 bases and J 1 base; nucleotides not matched to a gene: 14. CDR3 in amino acids: CATRPGTALGWNTEAFF. The DNA for the CDR3 is TGTGCCACCAGGCCTGGGACAGCCCTGGGATGGAACACTGAAGCTTTCTTT.

This clone was seen at least ten times. The V gene is TRBV2, the J gene TRBJ2-7; 7 bases match TRBD1. V was pared by 7 bases and J by 9 bases, with 9 bases of the junction left unmatched. Germline-derived CDR1 and CDR2 are SNHLY and FYNNEI. The CDR3 runs 12 residues. The CDR3 DNA follows: TGTGCCAGCAAACAGGGGCCCGTTGGGCAGTACTTC. Translated, it gives CASKQGPVGQYF.

The chain links TRBV5-1 to TRBJ2-1, with 10 bases lining up with TRBD2. In germline, CDR1 is SGHRS, CDR2 YFSETQ. The CDR3 has 16 residues. V shed 0 bases, J shed 5 bases, and the junction held 5 bases outside the gene matches. Here the CDR3 reads CASSLEWTSGNNEQFF. CDR3 DNA: TGCGCCAGCAGCTTGGAGTGGACTAGCGGAAACAATGAGCAGTTCTTC.

The V and J genes are TRBV14 and TRBJ2-5; 7 bases align to TRBD2. Germline trimming cut 0 bases from V and 5 bases from J; bases unmatched to any gene: 9. Germline CDR1 is SGHDN and CDR2 is FVKESK. CDR3 length: 16 residues. In DNA, the CDR3 is TGTGCCAGCAGCCAAGACCTAGCGGCCGGGTGGGAGACCCAGTACTTC. Translated, it gives CASSQDLAAGWETQYF. Using reference TRBV14 and TRBJ2-5 for the parts outside the CDR3, the full variable domain is EAGVTQFPSHSVIEKGQTVTLRCDPISGHDNLYWYRRVMGKEIKFLLHFVKESKQDESGMPNNRFLAERTGGTYSTLKVQPAELEDSGVYFCASSQDLAAGWETQYFGPGTRLLVL.

The J gene is TRBJ1-5, the V gene TRBV27; tentatively, D is TRBD1 (5 bases). There are 14 residues in the CDR3. Germline V gene data show CDR1 as MNHEY and CDR2 as SMNVEV (reference sequence). Trimming removed 3 bases at V and 5 bases at J, with 11 bases between. CDR3 in amino acids: CASSFWGRDQPQHF. In DNA, the CDR3 is TGTGCCAGCAGTTTTTGGGGGAGGGATCAGCCCCAGCATTTT.

This clone is a singleton in its sample. This chain connects TRBV7-2 to TRBJ1-1; 7 nucleotides match TRBD1. The CDR3 runs to 18 residues. V lost 5 bases and J lost 0; bases outside the gene matches: 15. Germline V gene sequence: CDR1 SGHTA, CDR2 FQGNSA. This CDR3 reads CASSTKRTGTEMNTEAFF. The CDR3 nucleotides read TGTGCCAGCAGCACCAAGCGGACCGGGACAGAGATGAACACTGAAGCTTTCTTT. The full variable domain, with the rest looked up from reference TRBV7-2 and TRBJ1-1, is GAGVSQSPSNKVTEKGKDVELRCDPISGHTALYWYRQSLGQGLEFLIYFQGNSAPDKSGLPSDRFSAERTGGSVSTLTIQRTQQEDSAVYLCASSTKRTGTEMNTEAFFGQGTRLTVV.

A word on this clone: The sample contains more than one DNA sequence encoding this CDR3. The rearrangement joins TRBV6-5 to TRBJ1-3; TRBD1 matches at 8 bases. The junction had 1 base not matched to a gene; V was cut back by 0 bases and J by 3 bases. CDR1 and CDR2 from the germline V gene are MNHEY and SVGAGI. The CDR3 covers 15 residues. CDR3 sequence reads: CASSYSTGVGNTIYF. CDR3 DNA: TGTGCCAGCAGTTACTCGACAGGGGTTGGAAACACCATATATTTT.

V gene TRBV27 combines with J gene TRBJ2-7; TRBD2 matches at 15 bases. V lost 4 bases, J lost 4 bases, and 8 bases stayed unmatched. The CDR3 consists of 17 residues. The germline V gene encodes CDR1 MNHEY and CDR2 SMNVEV (reference sequence). In DNA, the CDR3 is TGTGCCAGCAGTTCCCTAGCCGGGACTAGCGGGAGGTACGAGCAGTACTTC. This encodes CASSSLAGTSGRYEQYF.

This chain uses TRBV9 with TRBJ1-1; D possibly corresponds to TRBD1 (6 bases). V was shortened by 4 bases and J by 4 bases, with 17 bases between the two germline ends. Per the germline V gene, CDR1 is SGDLS and CDR2 is YYNGEE. The CDR3 is made up of 15 amino acids. The CDR3 nucleotides are TGTGCCAGCAGCCTACATGACAGGTTAGGCACTGAAGCTTTCTTT. It encodes CASSLHDRLGTEAFF.

Only a few counts were recorded for this clone. The chain employs TRBV7-9 and TRBJ1-2; D unclear. V was pared by 1 base and J by 5 bases, with 8 bases between. The CDR3 sequence is 13 residues long. From germline, CDR1 is SEHNR and CDR2 FQNEAQ (reference sequence). CDR3 sequence (DNA): TGTGCCAGCAGCTTAGGGGGAGGTTATGGCTACACCTTC. Amino acid sequence: CASSLGGGYGYTF.

The rearrangement joins TRBV15 to TRBJ2-3; 9 nucleotides match TRBD2. This CDR3 spans 19 amino acids. V lost 3 bases and J lost 0; bases outside the gene matches: 13. Per the germline V gene, CDR1 is LNHNV and CDR2 is YYDKDF (reference sequence). For the CDR3, the DNA is TGTGCCACCAGCAGCCACGTGGTAGCGGGAGAGGGCAGCACAGATACGCAGTATTTT. Translating it yields CATSSHVVAGEGSTDTQYF. Full variable domain (missing parts from reference TRBV15 and TRBJ2-3): DAMVIQNPRYQVTQFGKPVTLSCSQTLNHNVMYWYQQKSSQAPKLLFHYYDKDFNNEADTPDNFQSRRPNTSFCFLDIRSPGLGDTAMYLCATSSHVVAGEGSTDTQYFGPGTRLTVL.

This clone was counted between two and nine times. The CDR3 DNA is TGTGCCAGCAGTTTCCTGGATAGCACCCAGCTTAGCAATCAGCCCCAGCATTTT. As protein: CASSFLDSTQLSNQPQHF. This rearrangement joins TRBV28 to TRBJ1-5; D gene unclear. The germline gives CDR1 MDHEN, CDR2 SYDVKM. V was shortened by 3 bases and J by 0 bases, with 18 bases between the two germline ends. This CDR3 has 18 amino acids.

The chain recombines TRBV4-1 with TRBJ2-7, with 8 bases matching TRBD1. The CDR3 spans 15 residues. J gave up 2 bases and V 1 base, and 4 bases lay outside the gene matches. Germline CDR1 and CDR2: MGHRA and YSYEKL. CDR3: CASSQASTGAYEQYF. The CDR3 DNA reads TGCGCCAGCAGCCAAGCCTCGACAGGGGCCTACGAGCAGTACTTC.

This chain joins TRBV5-8 and TRBJ1-5, with TRBD1 identical over 9 bases. V lost 4 bases to trimming and J lost 4 bases; unmatched junction nucleotides: 6. CDR1 SGHTS and CDR2 YDEGEE come from the germline V gene. The CDR3 loop spans 15 amino acids. The CDR3 loop reads CASSVDRGSNQPQHF. For the CDR3, the DNA is TGTGCCAGCAGCGTGGACAGGGGCTCGAATCAGCCCCAGCATTTT.

This chain links TRBV15 with TRBJ1-5; TRBD1 matches 9 bases. Germline values: CDR1 LNHNV, CDR2 YYDKDF (reference sequence). With V trimmed by 0 bases and J by 6 bases, 6 bases remained unmatched. CDR3 length equals 16 residues. This CDR3 reads CATSREQGALGQPQHF. The CDR3 DNA is TGTGCCACCAGCAGAGAACAGGGGGCGCTGGGTCAGCCCCAGCATTTT.

This clone was counted a few times. The CDR3 protein is CASLQLRQGYTF. The CDR3 region has the DNA TGTGCCAGCCTGCAGTTGAGACAGGGCTACACCTTC. The gene calls are TRBV2 and TRBJ1-2; possible D gene TRBD1, 5 bases. In germline, CDR1 is SNHLY, CDR2 FYNNEI. The V gene lost 8 bases and the J gene lost 8 bases, with 15 bases spanning the gap. The CDR3 runs 12 residues.

This clone was picked up a small number of times. The chain employs TRBV9 and TRBJ1-4; TRBD1 is a possible D gene (5 bases). Trimming pared 4 bases from V and 6 bases from J, leaving 16 bases between. The CDR3 sequence is 15 residues long. Looked up from germline, CDR1 is SGDLS and CDR2 is YYNGEE. In DNA form, the CDR3 reads TGTGCCAGCAGCCCCCTCCTGGGGGGAGATGAAAAACTGTTTTTT. Protein sequence: CASSPLLGGDEKLFF.